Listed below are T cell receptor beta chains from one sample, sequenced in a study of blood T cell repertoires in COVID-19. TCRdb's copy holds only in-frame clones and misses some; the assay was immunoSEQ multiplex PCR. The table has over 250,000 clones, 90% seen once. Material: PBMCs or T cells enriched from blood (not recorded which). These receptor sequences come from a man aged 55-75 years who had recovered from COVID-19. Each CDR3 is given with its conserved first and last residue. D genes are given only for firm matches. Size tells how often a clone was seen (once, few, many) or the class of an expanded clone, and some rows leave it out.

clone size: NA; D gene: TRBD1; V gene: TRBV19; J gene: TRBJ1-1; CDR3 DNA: TGTGCCAGTAGAAGACAGGGGAACACTGAAGCTTTCTTT; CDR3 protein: CASRRQGNTEAFF
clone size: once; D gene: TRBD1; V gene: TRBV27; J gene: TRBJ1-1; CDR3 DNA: TGTGCCAGCAGTTTGGCAGGGGGCCTAATTAACACTGAAGCTTTCTTT; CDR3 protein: CASSLAGGLINTEAFF
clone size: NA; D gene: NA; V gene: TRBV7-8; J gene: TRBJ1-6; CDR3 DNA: TGTGCCAGCAGCTTAGCGGCGCGGAATTCACCCCTCCACTTT; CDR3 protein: CASSLAARNSPLHF
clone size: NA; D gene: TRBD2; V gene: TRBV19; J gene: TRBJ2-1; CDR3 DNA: TGTGCCAGTAGCCCGGGACTAGCGGGAGTGGGTGTTTTGTTCTTC; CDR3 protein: CASSPGLAGVGVLFF
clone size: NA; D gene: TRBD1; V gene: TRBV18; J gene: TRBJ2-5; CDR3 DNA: TGTGCCAGCTCACGCAATTTAGGGGACAGGAAAGAGACCCAGTACTTC; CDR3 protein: CASSRNLGDRKETQYF
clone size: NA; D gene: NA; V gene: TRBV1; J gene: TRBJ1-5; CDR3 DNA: TGCACCAGCAGCCAAGATCATGGACAGGGGGTTTCAAGACAGCCCCAGCATTTT; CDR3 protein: CTSSQDHGQGVSRQPQHF
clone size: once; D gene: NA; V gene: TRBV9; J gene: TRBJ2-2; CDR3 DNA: TGTGCCAGCAGCGTAGGTTCCCTCGCGCCCGGGGAGCTGTTTTTT; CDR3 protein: CASSVGSLAPGELFF
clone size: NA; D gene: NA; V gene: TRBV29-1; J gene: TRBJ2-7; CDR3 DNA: TGCAGCGTTGTCGAGGCGTTTGTGTCCGAGCAGTACTTC; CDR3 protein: CSVVEAFVSEQYF
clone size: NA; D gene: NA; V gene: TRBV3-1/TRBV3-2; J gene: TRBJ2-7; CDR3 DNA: TGTGCCAGCAGCCAAGTTGACAACGAGCAGTACTTC; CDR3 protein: CASSQVDNEQYF
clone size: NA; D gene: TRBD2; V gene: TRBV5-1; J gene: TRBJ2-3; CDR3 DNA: TGCGCCAGCAGCTTGGGGGCTAGCGGTCCAGATACGCAGTATTTT; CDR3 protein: CASSLGASGPDTQYF
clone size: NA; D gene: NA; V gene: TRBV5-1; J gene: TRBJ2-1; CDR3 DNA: TGCGCCAGCAGCTGGGCCCCGGCGGGGGAGCAGTTCTTC; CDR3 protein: CASSWAPAGEQFF
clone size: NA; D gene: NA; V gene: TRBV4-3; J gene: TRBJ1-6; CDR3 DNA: TGCGCCAGCAGCCAAGAGGTGAATTACCTTGAGGATTCACCCCTCCACTTT; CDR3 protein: CASSQEVNYLEDSPLHF
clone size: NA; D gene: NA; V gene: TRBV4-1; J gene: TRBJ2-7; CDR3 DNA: TGCGCCAGCAGCCCGCCAGGCAGCAGGTACGAGCAGTACTTC; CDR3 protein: CASSPPGSRYEQYF
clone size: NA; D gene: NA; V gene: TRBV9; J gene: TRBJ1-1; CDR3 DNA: TGTGCCAGCAGCGTTGGAGGGAGGACTGAAGCTTTCTTT; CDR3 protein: CASSVGGRTEAFF
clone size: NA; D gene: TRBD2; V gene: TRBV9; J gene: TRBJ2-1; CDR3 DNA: TGTGCCAGCAGCGTCCTAGCGGGGGGCTACAATGAGCAGTTCTTC; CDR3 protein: CASSVLAGGYNEQFF
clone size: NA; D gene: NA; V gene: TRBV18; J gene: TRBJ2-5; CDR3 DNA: TGTGCCAGCTCACCGGGCCTCGGGGGCCAAGAGACCCAGTACTTC; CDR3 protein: CASSPGLGGQETQYF
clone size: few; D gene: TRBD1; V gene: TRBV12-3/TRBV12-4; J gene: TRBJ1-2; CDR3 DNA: TGTGCCAGCAGCCCGGGACAGCTCTATGGCTACACCTTC; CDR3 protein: CASSPGQLYGYTF
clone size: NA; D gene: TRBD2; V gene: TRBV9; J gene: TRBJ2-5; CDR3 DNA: TGTGCCAGCAGCCCAGCACCTAGCGGGCAAGAGACCCAGTACTTC; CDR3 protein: CASSPAPSGQETQYF
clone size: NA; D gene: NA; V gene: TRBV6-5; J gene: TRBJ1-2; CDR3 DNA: TGTGCCAGCACCCCTACCGGGACAACCTATGGCTACACCTTC; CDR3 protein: CASTPTGTTYGYTF
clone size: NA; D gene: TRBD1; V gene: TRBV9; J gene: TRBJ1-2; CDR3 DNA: TGTGCCAGACGGACAGGGGGTGTAAATGGCTACACCTTC; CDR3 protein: CARRTGGVNGYTF
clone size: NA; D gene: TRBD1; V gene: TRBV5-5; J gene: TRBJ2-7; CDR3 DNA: TGTGCCAGCAGACCCCGGGACAGCACCCTCTACGAGCAGCCGGAAAAGTACTTC; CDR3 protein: CASRPRDSTLYEQPEKYF
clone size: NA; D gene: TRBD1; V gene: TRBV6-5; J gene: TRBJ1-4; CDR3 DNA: TGTGCCAGCAGTTATTGGACAGGATTTGTGGAAAAACTGTTTTTT; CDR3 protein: CASSYWTGFVEKLFF
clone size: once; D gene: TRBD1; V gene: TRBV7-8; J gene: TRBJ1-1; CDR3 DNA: TGTGCCAGCAGCCGAGGGCAGGGGGGATCCTTCAGGAACACTGAAGCTTTCTTT; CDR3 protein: CASSRGQGGSFRNTEAFF
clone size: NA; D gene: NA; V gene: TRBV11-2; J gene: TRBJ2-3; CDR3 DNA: TGTGCCAGCAGCCAACAGTCAAGTAGCACAGATACGCAGTATTTT; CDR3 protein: CASSQQSSSTDTQYF
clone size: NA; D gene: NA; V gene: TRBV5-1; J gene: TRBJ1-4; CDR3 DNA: TGCGCCAGCAGCCCAAGGGGGGGGATGAATGAAAAACTGTTTTTT; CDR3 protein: CASSPRGGMNEKLFF
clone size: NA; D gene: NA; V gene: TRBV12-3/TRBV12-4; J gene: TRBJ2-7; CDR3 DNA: TGTGCCAGCAGTCCCGGACACCTCGAGCAGTACTTC; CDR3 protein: CASSPGHLEQYF
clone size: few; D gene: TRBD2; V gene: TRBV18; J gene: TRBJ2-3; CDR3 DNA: TGTGCCAGCTCATCACCGGGACTAGCGGGACGGGATACGCAGTATTTT; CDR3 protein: CASSSPGLAGRDTQYF
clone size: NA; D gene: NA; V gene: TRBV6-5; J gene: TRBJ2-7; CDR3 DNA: TGTGCCAGCAGGGGAGACGGAGGGGCCCACGAGCAGTACTTC; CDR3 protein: CASRGDGGAHEQYF
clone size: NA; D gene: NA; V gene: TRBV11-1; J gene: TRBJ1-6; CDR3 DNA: TGTGCCAGCAGCTTATCACAGCATAATTCACCCCTCCACTTT; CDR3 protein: CASSLSQHNSPLHF
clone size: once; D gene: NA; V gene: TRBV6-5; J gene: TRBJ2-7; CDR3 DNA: TGTGCCAGCAGTTACTCGACGCGGGGATCCTACGAGCAGTACTTC; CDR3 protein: CASSYSTRGSYEQYF
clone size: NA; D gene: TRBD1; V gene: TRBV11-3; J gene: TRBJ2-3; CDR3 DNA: TGTGCCAGCAGCCCTAGGACAGGCCCTGACCCCGGCACAGATACGCAGTATTTT; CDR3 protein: CASSPRTGPDPGTDTQYF
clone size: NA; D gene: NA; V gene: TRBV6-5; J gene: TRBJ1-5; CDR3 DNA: TGTGCCAGCAGTTACTCGATGGCAGGTAGTCAGCCCCAGCATTTT; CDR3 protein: CASSYSMAGSQPQHF
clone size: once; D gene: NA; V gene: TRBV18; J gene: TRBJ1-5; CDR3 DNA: TGTGCCAGCTCACAGGGGCTCGATCAGCCCCAGCATTTT; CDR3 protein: CASSQGLDQPQHF
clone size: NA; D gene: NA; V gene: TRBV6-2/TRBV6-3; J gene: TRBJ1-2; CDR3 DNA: TGTGCCAGCAGCCACTCCTATGGCTACACCTTC; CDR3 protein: CASSHSYGYTF
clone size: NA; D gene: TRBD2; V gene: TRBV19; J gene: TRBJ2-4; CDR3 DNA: TGTGCCAGTAGTATAGATGGGCTAGCGGGGGGCCCCTCTAACATTCAGTACTTC; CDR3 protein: CASSIDGLAGGPSNIQYF
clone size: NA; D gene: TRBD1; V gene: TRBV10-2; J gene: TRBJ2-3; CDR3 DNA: TGCGCCAGCAGTGAGATGCGGACAGGGGGGTCAGATACGCAGTATTTT; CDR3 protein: CASSEMRTGGSDTQYF
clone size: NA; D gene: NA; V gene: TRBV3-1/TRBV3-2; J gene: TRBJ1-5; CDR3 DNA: TGTGCCAGCAGCCAAACAGATAATCAGCCCCAGCATTTT; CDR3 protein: CASSQTDNQPQHF
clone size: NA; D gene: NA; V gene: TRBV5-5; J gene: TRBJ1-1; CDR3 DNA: TGTGCCAGCAGCTTGGCGATATCTGCTAAAACTGAAGCTTTCTTT; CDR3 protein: CASSLAISAKTEAFF
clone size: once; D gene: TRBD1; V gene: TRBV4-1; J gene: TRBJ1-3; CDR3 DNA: TGCGCCAGCAGCCTCTCGCTGGAGGGGGCAGGGGGAAACACCATATATTTT; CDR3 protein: CASSLSLEGAGGNTIYF
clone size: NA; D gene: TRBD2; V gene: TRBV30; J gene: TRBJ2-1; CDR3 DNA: TGTGCCTGGACGGAGGGACTAGCGGGGCTCAATGAGCAGTTCTTC; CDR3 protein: CAWTEGLAGLNEQFF
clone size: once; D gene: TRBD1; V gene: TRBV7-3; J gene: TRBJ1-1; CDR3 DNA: TGTGCCAGCAGCTTCGACAGGGCCACTGAAGCTTTCTTT; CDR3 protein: CASSFDRATEAFF
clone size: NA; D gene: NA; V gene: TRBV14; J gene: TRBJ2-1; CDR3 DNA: TGTGCCAGCAGCCAAGCCAAGCGGGACACCTACAATGAGCAGTTCTTC; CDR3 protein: CASSQAKRDTYNEQFF
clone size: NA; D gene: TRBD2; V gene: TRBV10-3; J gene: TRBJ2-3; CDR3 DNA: TGTGCCATCAGTGGGGCTAGCGGGCGCACAGATACGCAGTATTTT; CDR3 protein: CAISGASGRTDTQYF
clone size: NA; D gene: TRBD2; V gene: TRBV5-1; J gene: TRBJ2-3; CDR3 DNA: TGCGCCAGCAGCTCCCGGACTAGCGGGATCACAGATACGCAGTATTTT; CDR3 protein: CASSSRTSGITDTQYF
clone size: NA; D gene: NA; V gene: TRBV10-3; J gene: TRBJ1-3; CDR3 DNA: TGTGCCATCAGTGCTTCACTCGGGGACACTAAGATCTCTGGAAACACCATATATTTT; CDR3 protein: CAISASLGDTKISGNTIYF
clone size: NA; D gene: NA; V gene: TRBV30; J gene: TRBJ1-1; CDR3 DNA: TGTGCCTGGAGTGAGACAGGCATGAACACTGAAGCTTTCTTT; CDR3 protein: CAWSETGMNTEAFF
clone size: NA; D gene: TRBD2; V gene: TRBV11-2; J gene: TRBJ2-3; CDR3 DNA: TGTGCCAGCAGTTGGACTAGCGGATATAGCACAGATACGCAGTATTTT; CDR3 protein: CASSWTSGYSTDTQYF
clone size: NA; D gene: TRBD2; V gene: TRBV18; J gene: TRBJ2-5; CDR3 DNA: TGTGCCAGCTCACTGGGACTAGCGGGTCAAGAGACCCAGTACTTC; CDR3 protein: CASSLGLAGQETQYF
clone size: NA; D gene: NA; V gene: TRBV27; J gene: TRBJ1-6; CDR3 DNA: TGTGCCAGCACCTTAACAGGCCCGACGGGGGTAGGATCCCTCCACTTT; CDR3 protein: CASTLTGPTGVGSLHF
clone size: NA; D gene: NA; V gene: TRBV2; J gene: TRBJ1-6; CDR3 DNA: TGTGCCAGCAGTGTGGGCCCCGAGTCACCCCTCCACTTT; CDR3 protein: CASSVGPESPLHF
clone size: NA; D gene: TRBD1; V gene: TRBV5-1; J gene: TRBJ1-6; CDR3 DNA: TGCGCCAGCAGCTCGCTGGGGACAGATAATTCACCCCTCCACTTT; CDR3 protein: CASSSLGTDNSPLHF
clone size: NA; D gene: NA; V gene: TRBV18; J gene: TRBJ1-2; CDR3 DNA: TGTGCCAGCTCACCACCGGGCCGCATTAACTATGGCTACACCTTC; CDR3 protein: CASSPPGRINYGYTF
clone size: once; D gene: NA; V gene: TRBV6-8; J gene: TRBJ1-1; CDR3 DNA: TGTGCCAGCAGTTACTCGCCAGGCATGAACACTGAAGCTTTCTTT; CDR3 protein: CASSYSPGMNTEAFF